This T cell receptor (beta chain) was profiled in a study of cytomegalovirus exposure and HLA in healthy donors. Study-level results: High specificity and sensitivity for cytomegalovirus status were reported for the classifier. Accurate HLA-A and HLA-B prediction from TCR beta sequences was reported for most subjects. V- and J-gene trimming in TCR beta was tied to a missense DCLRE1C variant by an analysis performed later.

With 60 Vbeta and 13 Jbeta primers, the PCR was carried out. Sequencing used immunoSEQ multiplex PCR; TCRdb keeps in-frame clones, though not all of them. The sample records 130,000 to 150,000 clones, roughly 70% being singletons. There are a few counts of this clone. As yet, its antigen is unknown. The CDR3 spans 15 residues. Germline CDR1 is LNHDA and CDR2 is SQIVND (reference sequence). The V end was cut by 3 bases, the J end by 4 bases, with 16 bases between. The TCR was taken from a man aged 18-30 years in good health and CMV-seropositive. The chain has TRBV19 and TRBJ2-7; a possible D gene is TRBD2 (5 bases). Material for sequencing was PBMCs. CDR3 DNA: TGTGCCAGTAGTATGTCAAGAAGGCGGGTTTACGAGCAGTACTTC. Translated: CASSMSRRRVYEQYF.